These T cell receptor beta chains were read from a single sample in a study of cytomegalovirus exposure and HLA in healthy donors. Here immunoSEQ multiplex PCR was the method, and the copy in TCRdb shows in-frame clones only, minus some. The data hold about 120,000 clones, with around two thirds observed a single time. Sequenced sample: PBMCs. These TCRs come from a woman between 35 and 50 years old in good health and CMV-seropositive. Each CDR3 is given with its conserved first and last residue.

V,J,CDR3
TRBV5-4,TRBJ2-5,CASRQGQGGRETQYF
TRBV6-1,TRBJ2-7,CAGRDSLASYEQYF
TRBV5-1,TRBJ2-2,CASSLLPAGETNTGELFF
TRBV6-5,TRBJ2-2,CASSYGLAGVTGELFF
TRBV28,TRBJ2-7,CASSLTSLSYEQYF
TRBV7-9,TRBJ2-5,CSSSSPRELETQYF
TRBV6-4,TRBJ2-7,CASSKGVSELLSSYEQYF
TRBV5-1,TRBJ2-5,CASSLTGLAVQETQYF
TRBV5-6,TRBJ2-1,CASSLASPGVYNEQFF
TRBV11-2,TRBJ2-1,CASSLERRLAGVLNEQFF
TRBV27,TRBJ2-1,CASSHHGQVPGNEQFF
TRBV6-4,TRBJ2-1,CASSDSTSSDREQFF
TRBV9,TRBJ2-3,CASSVGGRLAGDTQYF
TRBV10-3,TRBJ2-7,CAISQGLAGYEQYF
TRBV12-5,TRBJ2-1,CASGLAIADEQFF
TRBV18,TRBJ2-5,CASSPPTEQETQYF
TRBV27,TRBJ2-5,CASSFSSWGQETQYF
TRBV25-1,TRBJ2-7,CASSERGGRLRGQYF
TRBV7-2,TRBJ2-7,CASSLDRQDYEQYF
TRBV18,TRBJ2-1,CASSQATGSSYNEQFF
TRBV4-2,TRBJ2-1,CASSREQGPYNEQFF
TRBV7-6,TRBJ2-7,CASSSLRLASLTEQYF
TRBV9,TRBJ2-1,CASSLAGGGGNEQFF